The source of this T cell receptor beta chain is a study of T-cell reconstitution after alpha-beta-depleted transplantation in children. CDR1 is SGDLS and CDR2 is YYNGEE in the germline V gene. V was pared by 4 bases and J by 4 bases, with 11 bases of the junction left unmatched. The CDR3 has 16 residues. Library preparation (for TCRbeta) was performed with unique molecular identifiers. Each CDR3 protein gets one entry after TCRdb re-called the PCR reads with MiXCR. The sample records about 610,000 distinct CDR3 sequences, roughly a tenth being singletons. The TCR was taken from a human donor who donated a stem cell graft to a child with acute myeloid leukemia. The chain carries TRBV9 and TRBJ2-1; 7 nucleotides align to TRBD2. Sequencing used PBMCs from the stem cell graft donor, obtained from the stem cell graft. As DNA, the CDR3 is TGTGCCAGCAGCCCCTCTGTGGGGGGGTTGTACAATGAGCAGTTCTTC. Amino acids: CASSPSVGGLYNEQFF.